The 18 T cell receptor beta chains below come from one sample, sequenced in a study of blood T cell repertoires in COVID-19. Sequencing was performed with immunoSEQ multiplex PCR; in TCRdb, only in-frame clones are kept and a portion is missing. The sample includes around 150,000 clones, 85% seen only once; the top ten take 3.3%. Sequenced input: peripheral blood. Receptor source: a human donor with acute or convalescent COVID-19. The donor label of this sample is uncertain.

V gene TRBV5-1 combines with J gene TRBJ1-2; perhaps TRBD1 as D (6 bases). Trimming stripped 2 bases from V and 4 bases from J, with 12 bases between. The length of the CDR3 is 14 residues. Germline loops: CDR1 SGHRS, CDR2 YFSETQ. CDR3 residues: CASSFGRQVYGYTF. The CDR3 bases are TGCGCCAGCAGCTTCGGCCGACAGGTCTATGGCTACACCTTC.

This chain uses TRBV18 with TRBJ1-4; 8 bases align to TRBD1. Germline V gene sequence: CDR1 KGHSH, CDR2 LQKENI. The CDR3 length is 14 residues. Trimming cost V 8 bases and J 0 bases; bases outside gene matches: 2. The CDR3 loop reads CASRQGSTNEKLFF. In nucleotides, the CDR3 is TGTGCCAGCCGACAGGGGTCAACTAATGAAAAACTGTTTTTT.

This chain joins TRBV12-5 and TRBJ1-5; no firm D call. Trimming cost V 1 base and J 0 bases, with 10 bases left between them. Looked up from germline, CDR1 is LGHNT and CDR2 is FRNRAP. The CDR3 consists of 16 residues. The CDR3 loop reads CASGLALFSSNQPQHF. CDR3 sequence (DNA): TGTGCTAGTGGTTTGGCCCTTTTCTCTAGCAATCAGCCCCAGCATTTT.

This chain uses TRBV7-2 with TRBJ1-2; 7 bases line up with TRBD1. The CDR3 length is 18 residues. J gave up 3 bases and V 2 bases, and 15 bases lay outside the gene matches. The V gene's germline CDR1 is SGHTA and CDR2 FQGNSA. The CDR3 is CASSLSPGGPLIYYGYTF. CDR3 DNA sequence: TGTGCCAGCAGCTTATCGCCAGGGGGTCCGCTTATTTACTATGGCTACACCTTC.

The chain recombines TRBV5-1 with TRBJ2-7, with 8 bases lining up with TRBD2. CDR1 is SGHRS and CDR2 is YFSETQ in the germline V gene. Unmatched junction bases numbered 9, after V lost 4 bases and J lost 0 bases. The CDR3 consists of 16 residues. The CDR3 bases are TGCGCCAGCAGCCCCGGGGGGGCAGGGAGCTCCTACGAGCAGTACTTC. Translated, it gives CASSPGGAGSSYEQYF. Full variable domain (outside the CDR3, taken from reference TRBV5-1 and TRBJ2-7): KAGVTQTPRYLIKTRGQQVTLSCSPISGHRSVSWYQQTPGQGLQFLFEYFSETQRNKGNFPGRFSGRQFSNSRSEMNVSTLELGDSALYLCASSPGGAGSSYEQYFGPGTRLTVT.

The V gene is TRBV24-1, the J gene TRBJ2-2; 7 bases are shared with TRBD1. Germline V CDR1 and CDR2: KGHDR, SFDVKD. The CDR3 spans 15 residues. V trimming: 6 bases; J trimming: 6 bases; junction bases outside the gene matches: 9. The DNA of the CDR3 is TGTGCCACCAGTAGCAACAGGGGTCCCCCCGGGGAGCTGTTTTTT. Protein sequence: CATSSNRGPPGELFF.

This clone has only one observation. The chain employs TRBV28 and TRBJ1-4; no definite D call. This CDR3 spans 12 amino acids. Trimming left V 4 bases short and J 6 bases short, with 6 bases between. The germline V gene encodes CDR1 MDHEN and CDR2 SYDVKM. The CDR3 DNA sequence: TGTGCCAGCAGTTCTAGTTATGAAAAACTGTTTTTT. Protein: CASSSSYEKLFF.

The chain has TRBV7-3 and TRBJ2-5; D possibly corresponds to TRBD1 (5 bases). Germline V gives CDR1 SGHTA, CDR2 FQGTGA. V was pared by 1 base and J by 5 bases, with 11 bases between. The CDR3 contains 14 residues. DNA for the CDR3: TGTGCCAGCAGCTTAAGCAGGGATGGGGAGACCCAGTACTTC. It yields the protein CASSLSRDGETQYF.

This chain connects TRBV3-1 (or the pseudogene TRBV3-2) to TRBJ1-2; possible D gene TRBD1, 5 bases. V was trimmed by 0 bases and J by 8 bases, leaving 13 bases between them. This CDR3 comprises 14 residues. Germline CDR1 and CDR2: LGHDT and YNNKEL (reference sequence). CDR3 DNA sequence: TGTGCCAGCAGCCAAGATCATGCAGGGAGGGGCTACACCTTC. As protein: CASSQDHAGRGYTF.

The V and J genes are TRBV6-2 or TRBV6-3 and TRBJ2-5; 10 bases map to TRBD2. Per the germline V gene, CDR1 is MNHEY and CDR2 is SVGEGT. This CDR3 has 16 residues. V shed 2 bases, J shed 4 bases, and the junction held 7 bases outside the gene matches. As DNA, the CDR3 is TGTGCCAGCAGTTACCCCCTAGCGGGGGTGGGAGAGACCCAGTACTTC. It is translated as CASSYPLAGVGETQYF.

This clone was counted a single time. The J gene is TRBJ2-1, the V gene TRBV7-8; D not resolved. Per germline, CDR1 SGHVS and CDR2 FQNEAQ. CDR3 length: 16 residues. Trimming removed 0 bases from V and 0 bases from J, with 9 bases in between. DNA for the CDR3: TGTGCCAGCAGCTTAGCGCCGCGGAGCTCCTACAATGAGCAGTTCTTC. Translation: CASSLAPRSSYNEQFF.

This chain links TRBV6-4 with TRBJ2-7; D remains ambiguous. The length of the CDR3 is 15 residues. Trimming pared 2 bases from V and 1 base from J, leaving 12 bases between. CDR1 and CDR2 from the germline V gene are MRHNA and SNTAGT. CDR3 nucleotide sequence: TGTGCCAGCAGTGACAAGGAGCCGCAGTCCTACGAGCAGTACTTC. This gives the protein CASSDKEPQSYEQYF.

The V and J genes are TRBV18 and TRBJ1-1; D may be TRBD1 (5 bases). Germline V lookup: CDR1 KGHSH, CDR2 LQKENI. The CDR3 loop spans 14 amino acids. Trimming removed 3 bases at V and 2 bases at J, with 10 bases between. The chain's CDR3 is CASSPLQGNTEAFF. The CDR3 DNA follows: TGTGCCAGCTCACCCCTTCAGGGTAACACTGAAGCTTTCTTT.

CDR3 residues: CAWSGQGSTEAFF. CDR3 in DNA: TGTGCCTGGAGTGGACAGGGTTCGACTGAAGCTTTCTTT. This chain links TRBV30 with TRBJ1-1; 7 bases match TRBD1. The CDR3 runs to 13 residues. Germline V lookup: CDR1 GTSNPN, CDR2 SVGIG (reference sequence). The trim removed 1 base at V and 5 bases at J, leaving 4 bases unmatched.

The genes are TRBV5-1 and TRBJ1-3; 7 nucleotides line up with TRBD1. After removal of 0 bases from V and 3 bases from J, the junction contained 3 bases not matched to a gene. Germline-derived CDR1 and CDR2 are SGHRS and YFSETQ. This CDR3 comprises 15 residues. In nucleotides, the CDR3 is TGCGCCAGCAGCTTGGGAGGGGGCCTTGGAAACACCATATATTTT. Translated: CASSLGGGLGNTIYF.

This chain joins TRBV7-2 and TRBJ2-7; TRBD1 matches at 10 bases. The CDR3 has 18 amino acids. Germline CDR1 and CDR2: SGHTA and FQGNSA. Losses at the gene ends were 1 base for V and 3 bases for J; bases not matched to a gene: 12. CDR3 protein: CASSLGQGARKSGYEQYF. The CDR3 nucleotides read TGTGCCAGCAGCTTAGGACAGGGGGCGCGGAAATCTGGCTACGAGCAGTACTTC. The full variable domain, with the rest looked up from reference TRBV7-2 and TRBJ2-7, is GAGVSQSPSNKVTEKGKDVELRCDPISGHTALYWYRQSLGQGLEFLIYFQGNSAPDKSGLPSDRFSAERTGGSVSTLTIQRTQQEDSAVYLCASSLGQGARKSGYEQYFGPGTRLTVT.

The chain employs TRBV6-5 and TRBJ1-1; D might be TRBD1 (5 bases). The CDR3 extends over 14 amino acids. Trimming removed 7 bases from V and 0 bases from J, with 12 bases in between. Germline V CDR1 and CDR2: MNHEY, SVGAGI. CDR3 loop: CASTKGSLNTEAFF. DNA of the CDR3: TGTGCCAGCACCAAGGGGTCCTTGAACACTGAAGCTTTCTTT.

The CDR3 DNA follows: TGTGCCACCAGTGATGCACAGGGGAACACTGAAGCTTTCTTT. Its translation: CATSDAQGNTEAFF. This chain connects TRBV24-1 to TRBJ1-1; weak D call: TRBD1 (6 bases). The CDR3 is 14 residues long. Germline CDR1 KGHDR, CDR2 SFDVKD. V lost 3 bases, J lost 1 base, and 8 bases lay in between.